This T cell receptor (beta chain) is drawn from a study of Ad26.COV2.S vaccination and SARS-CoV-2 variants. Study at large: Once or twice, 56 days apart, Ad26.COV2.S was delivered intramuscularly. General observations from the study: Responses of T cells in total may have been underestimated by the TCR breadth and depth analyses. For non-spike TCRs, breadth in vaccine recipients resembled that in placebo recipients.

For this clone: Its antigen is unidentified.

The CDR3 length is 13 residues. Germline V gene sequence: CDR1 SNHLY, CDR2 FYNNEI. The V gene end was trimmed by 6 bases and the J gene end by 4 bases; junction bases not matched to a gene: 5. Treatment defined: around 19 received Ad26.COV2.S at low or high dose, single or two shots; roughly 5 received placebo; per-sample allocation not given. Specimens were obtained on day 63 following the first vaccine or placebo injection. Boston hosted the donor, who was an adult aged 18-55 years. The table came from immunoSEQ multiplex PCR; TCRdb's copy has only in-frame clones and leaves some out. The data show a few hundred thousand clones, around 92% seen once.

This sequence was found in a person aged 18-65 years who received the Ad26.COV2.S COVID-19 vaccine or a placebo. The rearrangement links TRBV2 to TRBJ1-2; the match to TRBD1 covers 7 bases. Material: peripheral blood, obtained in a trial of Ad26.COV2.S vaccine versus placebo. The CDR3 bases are TGTGCCAGCAGGCGACAGGGACTCTATGGCTACACCTTC. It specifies CASRRQGLYGYTF.